What follows are 15 T cell receptor beta chains derived from one specimen sequenced in a study of blood T cell repertoires in COVID-19. Here immunoSEQ multiplex PCR was the method, and the copy in TCRdb shows in-frame clones only, minus some. The sample includes 110,000 or so clones, around 81% of them seen just once. What was sequenced was peripheral blood. These receptors all come from an older woman with acute or convalescent COVID-19.

The chain uses TRBV3-1 (or the pseudogene TRBV3-2) and TRBJ2-2, with D tentatively TRBD1 (5 bases). The CDR3 is 17 residues long. V lost 0 bases to trimming and J lost 1 base, with 12 bases between them. Germline CDR1 reads LGHDT; CDR2 reads YNNKEL (reference sequence). CDR3 DNA sequence: TGTGCCAGCAGCCAAGAGTATCAGGGAAAGAACACCGGGGAGCTGTTTTTT. As protein: CASSQEYQGKNTGELFF.

The genes are TRBV16 and TRBJ1-1; D not resolved. There are 13 residues in the CDR3. Per the germline V gene, CDR1 is KGHSY and CDR2 is FQNENV. V shed 5 bases and J shed 1 base, with 8 bases lying between them. Written as DNA, the CDR3 is TGTGCCAGCAGCATTCAGAAGAACACTGAAGCTTTCTTT. It encodes CASSIQKNTEAFF.

V and J are TRBV6-6 and TRBJ2-3, with 7 nucleotides matching TRBD1. With V trimmed by 3 bases and J by 0 bases, 3 bases remained unmatched. Germline V lookup: CDR1 MNHNY, CDR2 SVGAGI (reference sequence). The CDR3 runs to 15 residues. CDR3 sequence (DNA): TGTGCCAGCAGTTATGAGGGGGCGAGCACAGATACGCAGTATTTT. Its translation is CASSYEGASTDTQYF.

This sequence joins TRBV7-8 and TRBJ1-2; D may be TRBD1 (6 bases). V was clipped by 0 bases and J by 4 bases, with 18 bases between them. The CDR3 consists of 17 residues. Germline values: CDR1 SGHVS, CDR2 FQNEAQ. The CDR3 region is CASSLAHSLTGLYGYTF. CDR3 DNA sequence: TGTGCCAGCAGCTTAGCCCACTCTTTGACAGGACTCTATGGCTACACCTTC.

This clone has a single count. V is TRBV11-3 and J is TRBJ2-3; perhaps TRBD2 as D (7 bases). V was cut by 1 base and J by 6 bases, with 11 bases left in between. Germline-derived CDR1 and CDR2 are SGHNT and YENEEA. CDR3 length equals 14 residues. The CDR3 sequence is CASSLARGGDTQYF. CDR3 DNA: TGTGCCAGCAGCTTAGCAAGGGGGGGTGATACGCAGTATTTT.

This clone was observed a handful of times. This rearrangement joins TRBV20-1 to TRBJ1-1; D unresolved. V lost 6 bases to trimming and J lost 10 bases, with 15 bases between them. CDR1 DFQATT and CDR2 SNEGSKA come from the germline V gene (reference sequence). The CDR3 is 11 residues long. The CDR3 coding sequence is TGCAGTGCCCGGGGAAACCCGGGAGCTTTCTTT. Its translation: CSARGNPGAFF.

The chain couples TRBV5-1 to TRBJ2-1; tentatively, D is TRBD2 (6 bases). Trimming removed 4 bases from V and 4 bases from J, with 18 bases in between. The CDR3 runs 16 residues. The germline V gene has CDR1 SGHRS and CDR2 YFSETQ. Here the CDR3 reads CASSPPGLAGYNEQFF. CDR3 sequence (DNA): TGCGCCAGCAGCCCGCCCGGATTGGCGGGATACAATGAGCAGTTCTTC.

This sequence joins TRBV2 and TRBJ2-2; 12 bases match TRBD2. Looked up from germline, CDR1 is SNHLY and CDR2 is FYNNEI. The CDR3 loop spans 17 amino acids. V lost 4 bases to trimming and J lost 3 bases; unmatched junction nucleotides: 6. This CDR3 reads CASSVWTSGTDTGELFF. In nucleotides, the CDR3 is TGTGCCAGCAGTGTCTGGACTAGCGGGACTGACACCGGGGAGCTGTTTTTT. The full variable domain, with the rest looked up from reference TRBV2 and TRBJ2-2, is EPEVTQTPSHQVTQMGQEVILRCVPISNHLYFYWYRQILGQKVEFLVSFYNNEISEKSEIFDDQFSVERPDGSNFTLKIRSTKLEDSAMYFCASSVWTSGTDTGELFFGEGSRLTVL.

The rearrangement links TRBV2 to TRBJ2-7, with D possibly being TRBD2 (5 bases). Trimming left V 1 base short and J 5 bases short, with 12 bases between. Germline V lookup: CDR1 SNHLY, CDR2 FYNNEI. The CDR3 contains 14 residues. The DNA of the CDR3 is TGTGCCAGCAGTGAAGGAGGGATCCTCCACGAGCAGTACTTC. This codes for CASSEGGILHEQYF.

The chain is built from TRBV30 and TRBJ1-2; a possible D gene is TRBD1 (5 bases). V shed 4 bases and J shed 4 bases, with 19 bases lying between them. CDR3 length: 15 amino acids. From germline, CDR1 is GTSNPN and CDR2 SVGIG (reference sequence). The DNA for the CDR3 is TGTGCCTGGACCCCTGGGGGGGATCTCGGCTATGGCTACACCTTC. As protein: CAWTPGGDLGYGYTF.

The rearrangement uses TRBV7-9 and TRBJ1-4; D is possibly TRBD1 (5 bases). The V gene's germline CDR1 is SEHNR and CDR2 FQNEAQ (reference sequence). Trimming took 5 bases from V and 8 from J, leaving 18 bases between them. The CDR3 extends over 15 amino acids. The CDR3 here is CASSRTGSLGEKLFF. DNA for the CDR3: TGTGCCAGCAGCCGCACAGGCTCCTTGGGGGAAAAACTGTTTTTT.

The chain recombines TRBV7-9 with TRBJ1-1, with 12 positions matching TRBD1. Germline trimming cut 5 bases from V and 0 bases from J; bases unmatched to any gene: 10. Germline V gives CDR1 SEHNR, CDR2 FQNEAQ (reference sequence). This CDR3 spans 18 amino acids. CDR3 in DNA: TGTGCCAGCAGCCTGGGGACAGGGGGCGGCCTGGTGAACACTGAAGCTTTCTTT. It translates to CASSLGTGGGLVNTEAFF. Together with reference TRBV7-9 and TRBJ1-1, the CDR3 gives the full variable domain: DTGVSQNPRHKITKRGQNVTFRCDPISEHNRLYWYRQTLGQGPEFLTYFQNEAQLEKSRLLSDRFSAERPKGSFSTLEIQRTEQGDSAMYLCASSLGTGGGLVNTEAFFGQGTRLTVV.

This chain uses TRBV19 with TRBJ2-5, with D perhaps matching TRBD1 (5 bases). CDR1 and CDR2 from the germline V gene are LNHDA and SQIVND (reference sequence). V lost 6 bases, J lost 2 bases, and 13 bases lay in between. CDR3 length equals 14 residues. The CDR3 reads CASSLETGQETQYF. The CDR3 bases are TGTGCCAGTAGCTTGGAAACAGGACAAGAGACCCAGTACTTC.

The V gene is TRBV5-4, the J gene TRBJ2-1; no reliable D call. Germline lookup yields CDR1 SGHNT and CDR2 YYREEE (reference sequence). CDR3 length: 15 residues. V lost 2 bases, J lost 0 bases, and 9 bases lay in between. Here the CDR3 reads CASSLPLGSYNEQFF. For the CDR3, the DNA is TGTGCCAGCAGCTTACCCCTAGGCTCCTACAATGAGCAGTTCTTC.

The chain is built from TRBV3-1 (or the pseudogene TRBV3-2) and TRBJ2-2; 8 nucleotides match TRBD1. This CDR3 has 16 residues. CDR1 is LGHDT and CDR2 is YNNKEL in the germline V gene (reference sequence). Unmatched junction bases numbered 1, after V lost 1 base and J lost 0 bases. The CDR3, as DNA: TGTGCCAGCAGCCAAGGGACAGGGACGAACACCGGGGAGCTGTTTTTT. Its protein is CASSQGTGTNTGELFF.